The 16 T cell receptor beta chains listed next were all sequenced from one sample in a study of cytomegalovirus exposure and HLA in healthy donors. Both 60 Vbeta primers and 13 Jbeta primers went into the PCR. Profiling relied on immunoSEQ multiplex PCR, and the TCRdb table lists in-frame clones only, not all of them. This table holds around 170,000 clones, roughly four fifths found once. Sequenced input: PBMCs. The source is a middle-aged man in good health and CMV-seronegative.

V usage is TRBV30 and J usage is TRBJ1-4, with D unclear. Germline V gives CDR1 GTSNPN, CDR2 SVGIG (reference sequence). Trimming pared 0 bases from V and 0 bases from J, leaving 8 bases between. This CDR3 spans 15 amino acids. CDR3 sequence reads: CAWSVYSATNEKLFF. CDR3 nucleotide sequence: TGTGCCTGGAGTGTCTACAGTGCAACTAATGAAAAACTGTTTTTT.

The V and J genes are TRBV4-1 and TRBJ2-1, with D perhaps matching TRBD2 (6 bases). Germline V gives CDR1 MGHRA, CDR2 YSYEKL. V was shortened by 2 bases and J by 0 bases, with 14 bases between the two germline ends. The CDR3 is 17 residues long. This CDR3 reads CASSQRGPGGSYNEQFF. In DNA form, the CDR3 reads TGCGCCAGCAGCCAAAGAGGCCCCGGGGGCTCCTACAATGAGCAGTTCTTC.

The rearrangement links TRBV25-1 to TRBJ2-1; tentative D call: TRBD2 (5 bases). The CDR3 length is 15 residues. Per germline, CDR1 MGHDK and CDR2 SYGVNS. V dropped 2 bases and J dropped 9 bases, with 17 bases sitting between them. The CDR3 is CASSEPAGRSPEQFF. The CDR3 region has the DNA TGTGCCAGCAGTGAACCGGCGGGCAGGTCCCCTGAGCAGTTCTTC.

The rearrangement links TRBV7-3 to TRBJ2-2; a weak D match, TRBD2 (5 bases). Trimming removed 2 bases at V and 0 bases at J, with 10 bases between. The length of the CDR3 is 16 residues. The germline gives CDR1 SGHTA, CDR2 FQGTGA. The CDR3 region is CASSLHSAANTGELFF. In DNA, the CDR3 is TGTGCCAGCAGCTTACATAGCGCCGCGAACACCGGGGAGCTGTTTTTT.

The chain carries TRBV27 and TRBJ2-7, with TRBD1 matching 11 bases. Per the germline V gene, CDR1 is MNHEY and CDR2 is SMNVEV (reference sequence). There are 15 residues in the CDR3. Trimming removed 5 bases from V and 0 bases from J; junction bases left unmatched: 3. CDR3 in amino acids: CASSRDRGVSYEQYF. CDR3 coding DNA: TGTGCCAGCAGTCGGGACAGGGGGGTCTCCTACGAGCAGTACTTC.

This clone appeared a few times. V gene TRBV11-2 combines with J gene TRBJ2-7; a weak D match, TRBD2 (5 bases). CDR3 length: 15 residues. Between the trimmed V and J ends, which lost 5 bases and 0 bases, there was a span of 14 bases. Germline loops: CDR1 SGHAT, CDR2 FQNNGV. The CDR3 DNA reads as TGTGCCAGCAGCCTATGGAGCGGACTCTCCTACGAGCAGTACGTC. Translation gives CASSLWSGLSYEQYV.

The chain uses TRBV25-1 and TRBJ2-1, with 10 bases lining up with TRBD2. The CDR3 is made up of 18 amino acids. Germline values: CDR1 MGHDK, CDR2 SYGVNS. The junction had 16 bases not matched to a gene; V was cut back by 4 bases and J by 7 bases. CDR3 sequence reads: CASSGGPWTSGAGNEQFF. CDR3 in DNA: TGTGCCAGCAGTGGCGGCCCATGGACTAGCGGAGCGGGGAATGAGCAGTTCTTC.

For this clone: This CDR3 is also generated by other DNA sequences in the sample. This chain links TRBV5-1 with TRBJ2-7; 8 bases agree with TRBD1. Germline V lookup: CDR1 SGHRS, CDR2 YFSETQ. The CDR3 totals 13 residues. Unmatched junction bases numbered 3, after V lost 3 bases and J lost 4 bases. The CDR3 DNA reads TGCGCCAGCAGCTCCGGACAGGGATACGAGCAGTACTTC. Residues: CASSSGQGYEQYF.

This chain links TRBV18 with TRBJ1-1, with 8 bases identical to TRBD1. This CDR3 has 14 amino acids. Trimming at V came to 5 bases and at J to 4 bases, leaving 6 bases not matched to a gene. Germline CDR1 reads KGHSH; CDR2 reads LQKENI. The CDR3 sequence is CASSATGESTEAFF. CDR3 nucleotides: TGTGCCAGCTCAGCGACAGGGGAGAGCACTGAAGCTTTCTTT.

The chain is built from TRBV27 and TRBJ2-1, with 8 bases matching TRBD2. The CDR3 is made up of 18 amino acids. J gave up 6 bases and V 0 bases, and 13 bases lay outside the gene matches. Per the germline V gene, CDR1 is MNHEY and CDR2 is SMNVEV (reference sequence). The CDR3 loop is CASSLSIRQKRESNEQFF. CDR3 sequence (DNA): TGTGCCAGCAGTTTATCGATCAGGCAAAAGCGGGAGAGCAATGAGCAGTTCTTC.

This chain joins TRBV14 and TRBJ1-3, with 8 bases fitting TRBD1. The CDR3 spans 15 residues. The V gene end was trimmed by 4 bases and the J gene end by 0 bases; junction bases not matched to a gene: 2. Germline V gives CDR1 SGHDN, CDR2 FVKESK. For the CDR3, the DNA is TGTGCCAGCAGCCCTGGGACAGGCTCTGGAAACACCATATATTTT. Its protein product is CASSPGTGSGNTIYF.

The CDR3 nucleotides read TGTGCCAGCAGCGACTCGGGACTAGCGGGAAACGAGCAGTACTTC. This sequence encodes CASSDSGLAGNEQYF. The chain has TRBV27 and TRBJ2-7; 13 bases are a match to TRBD2. Germline assignment: CDR1 MNHEY and CDR2 SMNVEV (reference sequence). The CDR3 is made up of 15 amino acids. V lost 6 bases and J lost 5; bases outside the gene matches: 7.

The V and J genes are TRBV21-1 and TRBJ2-7; the table names TRBD2, a call not compared with the DNA. TRBV21-1 is a pseudogene segment. The CDR3 consists of 12 residues. CDR3 nucleotides: TGTGCCAGCAGGGTTCTGGCGGGCGAGCAGTACGTC. Protein product: CASRVLAGEQYV.

In its sample, this clone was seen a few times. This sequence joins TRBV6-5 and TRBJ1-5; 7 bases agree with TRBD1. The CDR3 length is 14 residues. Germline CDR1 reads MNHEY; CDR2 reads SVGAGI. Trimming at V came to 5 bases and at J to 4 bases, leaving 5 bases not matched to a gene. The CDR3: CASSKQGLNQPQHF. The CDR3 nucleotides read TGTGCCAGCAGTAAACAGGGGTTGAATCAGCCCCAGCATTTT.

The chain links TRBV2 to TRBJ2-3; 7 bases are shared with TRBD1. Germline CDR1 is SNHLY and CDR2 is FYNNEI. V shed 4 bases and J 4 bases; nucleotides not matched to a gene: 5. The CDR3 covers 14 residues. CDR3 sequence (DNA): TGTGCCAGCAGTGGACAGGGTGGCGCAGATACGCAGTATTTT. This translates into CASSGQGGADTQYF.

The genes are TRBV5-6 and TRBJ2-5; no clear D gene. Trimming took 0 bases from V and 4 from J, leaving 10 bases between them. The V gene's germline CDR1 is SGHDT and CDR2 YYEEEE. The CDR3 sequence is 14 residues long. CDR3 region: CASSLARGAETQYF. The CDR3 DNA reads as TGTGCCAGCAGCTTGGCCCGAGGTGCAGAGACCCAGTACTTC.